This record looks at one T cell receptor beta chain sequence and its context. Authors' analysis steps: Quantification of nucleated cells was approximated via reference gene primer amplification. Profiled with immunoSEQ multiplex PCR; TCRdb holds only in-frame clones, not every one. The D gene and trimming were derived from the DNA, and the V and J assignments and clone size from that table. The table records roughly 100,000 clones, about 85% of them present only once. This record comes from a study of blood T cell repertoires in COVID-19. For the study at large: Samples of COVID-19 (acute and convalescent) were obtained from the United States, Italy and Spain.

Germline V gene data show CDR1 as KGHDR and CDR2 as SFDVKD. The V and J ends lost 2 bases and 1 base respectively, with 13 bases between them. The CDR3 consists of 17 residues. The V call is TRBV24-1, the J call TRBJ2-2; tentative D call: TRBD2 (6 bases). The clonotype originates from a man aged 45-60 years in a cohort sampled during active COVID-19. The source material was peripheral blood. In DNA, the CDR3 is TGTGCCACCAGTGATTCACTTAGTAGCGGGAACACCGGGGAGCTGTTTTTT. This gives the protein CATSDSLSSGNTGELFF.